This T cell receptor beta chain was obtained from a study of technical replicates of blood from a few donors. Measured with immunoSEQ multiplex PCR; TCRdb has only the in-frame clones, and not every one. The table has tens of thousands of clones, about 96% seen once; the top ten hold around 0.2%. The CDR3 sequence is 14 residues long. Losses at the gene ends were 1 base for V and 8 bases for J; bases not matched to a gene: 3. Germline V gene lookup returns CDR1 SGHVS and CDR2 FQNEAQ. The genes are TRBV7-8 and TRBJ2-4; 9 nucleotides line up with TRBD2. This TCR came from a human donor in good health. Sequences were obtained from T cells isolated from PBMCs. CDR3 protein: CASSLGGGADIQYF. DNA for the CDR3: TGTGCCAGCAGCTTAGGCGGGGGGGCAGACATTCAGTACTTC.